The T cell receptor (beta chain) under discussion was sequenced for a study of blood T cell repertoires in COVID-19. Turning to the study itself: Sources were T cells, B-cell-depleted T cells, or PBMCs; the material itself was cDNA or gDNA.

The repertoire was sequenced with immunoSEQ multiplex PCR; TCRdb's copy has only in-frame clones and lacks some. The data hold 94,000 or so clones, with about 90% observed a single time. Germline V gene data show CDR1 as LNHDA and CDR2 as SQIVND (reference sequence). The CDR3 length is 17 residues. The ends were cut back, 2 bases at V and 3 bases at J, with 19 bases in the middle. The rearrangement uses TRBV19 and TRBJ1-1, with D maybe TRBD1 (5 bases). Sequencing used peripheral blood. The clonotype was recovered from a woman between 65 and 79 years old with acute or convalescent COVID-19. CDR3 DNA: TGTGCCAGTAGTATAACCCCAGCCCAGAACAGGCACACTGAAGCTTTCTTT. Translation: CASSITPAQNRHTEAFF.